This TCR beta chain was sequenced in a study of shared clonotypes between healthy human individuals. Germline CDR1 and CDR2: SGDLS and YYNGEE. This CDR3 contains 15 residues. Unmatched junction bases numbered 9, after V lost 3 bases and J lost 7 bases. The DNA input per sorted-subset replicate PCR was about 220 ng, corresponding to 28,000 or so T cell genomes. Using immunoSEQ multiplex PCR, the repertoire was profiled, and TCRdb retains in-frame clones only, with some absent. The sample shows millions of clones, around 96% of them seen only once. Study results and caveats: It was the non-shared clonotypes that had lower generation probabilities than clonotypes shared by all four donors.

Remarks on this clone: The antigen is undetermined.

Naivety among CD8 cells was defined by CD45RO negativity and positive CCR7 selection, thereby excluding terminally differentiated effector memory CD45RA+ cells. The donor population consisted of healthy HIV-negative adults with no recent acute infections or vaccinations. The chain combines TRBV9 with TRBJ1-4; 7 bases line up with TRBD1. The clonotype originates from a man aged 18 to 29 in good health. The sequenced sample was naive CD8+ T cells sorted from blood. CDR3 in amino acids: CASSESTGTAEKLFF. The DNA of the CDR3 is TGTGCCAGCAGCGAGTCCACCGGGACAGCTGAAAAACTGTTTTTT.